This T cell receptor beta chain was identified in a study of shared clonotypes between healthy human individuals. Only in-frame clones appear in the TCRdb table, and some are missing; sequencing was by immunoSEQ multiplex PCR. The data hold 2.3 million or so clones, with over 90% observed a single time. The sequenced sample consisted of naive CD4+ T cells from PBMCs. This sample's subset: CD45RA+ positively selected. The receptor's source is a man aged 18 to 35 in good health. Some clones in this sample may be carry-over from other donors' samples.

The CDR3 protein is CASSLVRGGGADTQYF. CDR3 in DNA: TGTGCCAGCAGCTTAGTGCGAGGGGGTGGTGCAGATACGCAGTATTTT. The V gene is TRBV7-2, the J gene TRBJ2-3; weak D call: TRBD1 (6 bases). The CDR3 length is 16 residues. CDR1 and CDR2 (germline): SGHTA, FQGNSA. Trimming shortened V by 1 base and J by 4 bases, and 15 bases separated the two germline ends.